These 20 T cell receptor beta chains originate from one sample sequenced in a study of blood T cell repertoires in COVID-19. Repertoires were generated with immunoSEQ multiplex PCR, while TCRdb's copy carries only in-frame clones and drops some. The table lists 70,000 or so clones, around 86% of them singletons. The sample was peripheral blood. These receptors all stem from a woman aged 80 or over with active or convalescent COVID-19.

The sample holds one count of this clone. The chain links TRBV30 to TRBJ1-1; TRBD1 might be the D (5 bases). The ends were cut back, 3 bases at V and 0 bases at J, with 17 bases in the middle. The CDR3 is 16 residues long. Germline assignment: CDR1 GTSNPN and CDR2 SVGIG (reference sequence). This chain's CDR3 is CAWRLQRQNLNTEAFF. The CDR3 bases are TGTGCCTGGAGGCTACAGAGACAGAACTTGAACACTGAAGCTTTCTTT.

J is TRBJ1-1 and V is TRBV19; 8 bases line up with TRBD1. Trimming at V came to 7 bases and at J to 1 base, leaving 5 bases not matched to a gene. In germline, CDR1 is LNHDA, CDR2 SQIVND (reference sequence). This CDR3 comprises 14 residues. In nucleotides, the CDR3 is TGTGCCAGTAATCCAACAGGGGGGAACACTGAAGCTTTCTTT. It is translated as CASNPTGGNTEAFF.

The chain uses TRBV30 and TRBJ1-5, with D unresolved. This CDR3 comprises 16 residues. Germline CDR1 is GTSNPN and CDR2 is SVGIG (reference sequence). Trimming removed 3 bases at V and 2 bases at J, with 17 bases between. The CDR3 coding sequence is TGTGCCTGGAGACCTAAGGGAATGCGGGGCAATCAGCCCCAGCATTTT. Protein sequence: CAWRPKGMRGNQPQHF.

The chain recombines TRBV29-1 with TRBJ2-1, with D maybe TRBD2 (5 bases). The CDR3 length is 12 residues. The germline V gene has CDR1 SQVTM and CDR2 ANQGSEA. With 5 bases removed from V and 7 bases from J, the gap between germline ends came to 12 bases. The CDR3 DNA reads as TGCAGCGTTCGGAGGTCGGGTAATGAGCAGTTCTTC. This translates into CSVRRSGNEQFF.

This chain connects TRBV7-9 to TRBJ1-2; 8 nucleotides line up with TRBD1. V gave up 6 bases and J gave up 2 bases; unmatched junction bases: 5. In germline, CDR1 is SEHNR, CDR2 FQNEAQ (reference sequence). CDR3 length: 14 residues. The DNA of the CDR3 is TGTGCCAGCAGTTCGGGACAGGTGAACTATGGCTACACCTTC. Translation: CASSSGQVNYGYTF.

V usage is TRBV6-5 and J usage is TRBJ2-1; D gene ambiguous. Germline CDR1 and CDR2: MNHEY and SVGAGI. With 6 bases removed from V and 7 bases from J, the gap between germline ends came to 13 bases. CDR3 size: 13 residues. CDR3 residues: CASSPYQTNEQFF. The CDR3 region has the DNA TGTGCCAGCAGCCCATACCAGACAAATGAGCAGTTCTTC.

The DNA for the CDR3 is TGTGCCAGCAGCCGCAGTTATGGCTACACCTTC. Residues: CASSRSYGYTF. The chain recombines TRBV11-2 with TRBJ1-2; the D is unclear. The CDR3 length is 11 residues. Germline-derived CDR1 and CDR2 are SGHAT and FQNNGV. The V end lost 5 bases, the J end lost 5 bases, and 6 bases lay between the germline ends. The full variable domain, rest sourced from reference TRBV11-2 and TRBJ1-2, is EAGVAQSPRYKIIEKRQSVAFWCNPISGHATLYWYQQILGQGPKLLIQFQNNGVVDDSQLPKDRFSAERLKGVDSTLKIQPAKLEDSAVYLCASSRSYGYTFGSGTRLTVV.

This rearrangement joins TRBV16 to TRBJ1-2; TRBD1 might be the D (6 bases). This CDR3 comprises 13 residues. The V gene lost 2 bases and the J gene lost 5 bases, with 9 bases spanning the gap. Germline CDR1 reads KGHSY; CDR2 reads FQNENV. The DNA for the CDR3 is TGTGCCAGCAGCCAACGGACAGAGTATGGCTACACCTTC. Translation: CASSQRTEYGYTF.

The CDR3 sequence is CASSGGAVPGETQYF. As DNA, the CDR3 is TGTGCCAGCAGCGGCGGTGCGGTCCCGGGGGAGACCCAGTACTTC. V and J are TRBV9 and TRBJ2-5; D may be TRBD2 (5 bases). Germline V gene data show CDR1 as SGDLS and CDR2 as YYNGEE. CDR3 size: 15 residues. Trimming pared 3 bases from V and 5 bases from J, leaving 17 bases between.

V usage is TRBV24-1 and J usage is TRBJ1-4; D remains unclear. The CDR3 is 14 amino acids. Germline loops: CDR1 KGHDR, CDR2 SFDVKD. The V gene lost 5 bases and the J gene lost 3 bases, with 9 bases spanning the gap. The CDR3 loop is CATSATAPNEKLFF. CDR3 DNA: TGTGCCACCAGTGCAACAGCACCTAATGAAAAACTGTTTTTT.

The chain has TRBV9 and TRBJ2-2; 8 positions match TRBD1. Trimming at V came to 0 bases and at J to 4 bases, leaving 5 bases not matched to a gene. Germline CDR1 SGDLS, CDR2 YYNGEE. The CDR3 runs 16 residues. As DNA, the CDR3 is TGTGCCAGCAGCGTAGCAGGGGGCAGCGGCACCGGGGAGCTGTTTTTT. Protein sequence: CASSVAGGSGTGELFF.

The chain links TRBV9 to TRBJ1-2; 8 positions match TRBD1. There are 17 residues in the CDR3. The germline gives CDR1 SGDLS, CDR2 YYNGEE. J gave up 6 bases and V 0 bases, and 13 bases lay outside the gene matches. CDR3 coding DNA: TGTGCCAGCAGCGTAGATCCTTCTTTCCAGGGGGCTGATGGCTACACCTTC. Translating gives CASSVDPSFQGADGYTF. Drawing the rest from reference TRBV9 and TRBJ1-2, the complete variable domain is DSGVTQTPKHLITATGQRVTLRCSPRSGDLSVYWYQQSLDQGLQFLIQYYNGEERAKGNILERFSAQQFPDLHSELNLSSLELGDSALYFCASSVDPSFQGADGYTFGSGTRLTVV.

This chain uses TRBV7-8 with TRBJ2-7; 7 bases fit TRBD2. V gave up 5 bases and J gave up 0 bases; unmatched junction bases: 10. This CDR3 comprises 16 residues. CDR1 and CDR2 (germline): SGHVS, FQNEAQ. CDR3 in amino acids: CASSARLAPSSYEQYF. Here the CDR3 DNA reads TGTGCCAGCAGCGCAAGACTAGCCCCGAGCTCCTACGAGCAGTACTTC. Drawing the rest from reference TRBV7-8 and TRBJ2-7, the complete variable domain is GAGVSQSPRYKVAKRGQDVALRCDPISGHVSLFWYQQALGQGPEFLTYFQNEAQLDKSGLPSDRFFAERPEGSVSTLKIQRTQQEDSAVYLCASSARLAPSSYEQYFGPGTRLTVT.

The V gene is TRBV28, the J gene TRBJ2-2, with TRBD2 matching over 11 bases. Germline-derived CDR1 and CDR2 are MDHEN and SYDVKM. The CDR3 sequence is 14 residues long. V shed 4 bases, J shed 5 bases, and the junction held 0 bases outside the gene matches. CDR3 region: CASSSSGGTGELFF. The CDR3 DNA reads TGTGCCAGCAGTTCTAGCGGGGGGACCGGGGAGCTGTTTTTT.

This clone was seen just once. The CDR3 DNA is TGTGCCAGCAGCACCCACTCCGAGCTGTTTTTT. Encoded protein: CASSTHSELFF. The chain employs TRBV11-1 and TRBJ2-2, with D hard to call. Germline CDR1 and CDR2: SGHAT and FQDESV (reference sequence). The CDR3 sequence is 11 residues long. Deletions cut 5 bases from V and 11 bases from J, with 9 bases between. The full variable domain, rest sourced from reference TRBV11-1 and TRBJ2-2, is EAEVAQSPRYKITEKSQAVAFWCDPISGHATLYWYRQILGQGPELLVQFQDESVVDDSQLPKDRFSAERLKGVDSTLKIQPAELGDSAMYLCASSTHSELFFGEGSRLTVL.

A single count supports this clone. The chain has TRBV15 and TRBJ1-6; D gene uncertain. Germline V gene sequence: CDR1 LNHNV, CDR2 YYDKDF (reference sequence). V dropped 0 bases and J dropped 10 bases, with 13 bases sitting between them. This CDR3 contains 15 residues. The CDR3 DNA sequence: TGTGCCACCAGCAGAGATCAGAGGGAGGGCTCACCCCTCCACTTT. It translates to CATSRDQREGSPLHF.

The CDR3: CASSIAVNRGNTEAFF. Written as DNA, the CDR3 is TGCGCCAGCAGCATTGCGGTTAACAGGGGGAACACTGAAGCTTTCTTT. The V call is TRBV5-1, the J call TRBJ1-1; 7 nucleotides match TRBD1. This CDR3 spans 16 amino acids. V was clipped by 4 bases and J by 1 base; unmatched bases: 10. Germline loops: CDR1 SGHRS, CDR2 YFSETQ.

The genes are TRBV19 and TRBJ2-2; TRBD1 aligns across 7 bases. Trimming removed 0 bases from V and 6 bases from J; junction bases left unmatched: 1. CDR3 length equals 14 residues. Germline CDR1 LNHDA, CDR2 SQIVND (reference sequence). The CDR3 loop reads CASSIDRGPGELFF. Written as DNA, the CDR3 is TGTGCCAGTAGTATAGATAGGGGGCCCGGGGAGCTGTTTTTT.

V and J are TRBV29-1 and TRBJ2-3; the D is unclear. Trimming took 4 bases from V and 7 from J, leaving 12 bases between them. CDR3 length equals 12 residues. Germline V gene sequence: CDR1 SQVTM, CDR2 ANQGSEA. CDR3 nucleotides: TGCAGCGTTGTAGGCCGACAAAATACGCAGTATTTT. It specifies CSVVGRQNTQYF.

The chain carries TRBV14 and TRBJ1-1; D gene uncertain. Germline V gene lookup returns CDR1 SGHDN and CDR2 FVKESK. This CDR3 is built from 13 residues. Trimming removed 0 bases from V and 8 bases from J, with 10 bases in between. The CDR3 DNA follows: TGTGCCAGCAGCCAAGACTCTATCCGCGAAGCTTTCTTT. Its translation: CASSQDSIREAFF.